One sample yielded the 20 T cell receptor beta chains listed below, sequenced in a study of immune heterogeneity within non-small cell lung tumors. Bulk tumor genomic DNA, roughly 600 ng per sample, was used as template. Several biopsies per primary tumor were taken during surgery, spaced as far apart as possible. Those enrolled were patients newly diagnosed with untreated non-small cell lung cancer and undergoing curative surgery. CDR3 of TCR beta was amplified by multiplex PCR that used 32 V and 13 J primers. Via MiXCR, TCRdb re-called the multiplex PCR reads, giving one row per CDR3 protein. The sample lists 20,000 to 25,000 distinct CDR3 sequences, under 30% occurring once. The specimen sequenced was lung tumor tissue. These receptors were obtained from a man aged 35 to 55 with non-small cell lung cancer.

This clonotype has a single count. A much more abundant neighbour one base away suggests this may be a read error. Written as DNA, the CDR3 is TGTGCCAGCAGCCGAACCGCGACAGGGAGCTCCTACGAGCAGTACTTC. Protein sequence: CASSRTATGSSYEQYF. The V and J genes are TRBV27 and TRBJ2-7, with 7 bases fitting TRBD1. CDR1 and CDR2 from the germline V gene are MNHEY and SMNVEV (reference sequence). V was pared by 6 bases and J by 0 bases, with 11 bases of the junction left unmatched. CDR3 length: 16 amino acids.

This clonotype was picked up many times. CDR3 DNA: TGTGCCAGCAGTGATTATGCAGGGTCCCTCTACGAGCAGTACTTC. It specifies CASSDYAGSLYEQYF. The V and J genes are TRBV6-1 and TRBJ2-7; maybe TRBD1 (5 bases). Per germline, CDR1 MNHNS and CDR2 SASEGT. Trimming stripped 3 bases from V and 3 bases from J, with 15 bases between. The CDR3 is 15 residues long.

To note about this clonotype: With a much larger clone just one base away, this may be a read error. The V gene is TRBV28, the J gene TRBJ2-7; 12 bases agree with TRBD1. Germline-derived CDR1 and CDR2 are MDHEN and SYDVKM. Trimming took 3 bases from V and 9 from J; bases not matched to a gene: 9. The CDR3 runs 15 residues. The CDR3 DNA reads as TGTGCCAGCAGTTTGGCGGGACAGGGGGCCCACGCGCAGTACTTC. It translates to CASSLAGQGAHAQYF.

This chain connects TRBV5-6 to TRBJ2-1; D may correspond to TRBD1 or TRBD2 (6 bases each). Germline V gene lookup returns CDR1 SGHDT and CDR2 YYEEEE. Trimming cost V 1 base and J 13 bases, with 15 bases left between them. The CDR3 extends over 13 amino acids. CDR3 amino acids: CASSLRSGAGQFF. For the CDR3, the DNA is TGTGCCAGCAGCTTGAGATCGGGGGCGGGCCAGTTCTTC.

This clonotype turned up a few times. The V and J genes are TRBV7-9 and TRBJ2-3, with a possible D match to TRBD2 (5 bases). The CDR3 is 17 residues long. The V end was cut by 0 bases, the J end by 2 bases, with 15 bases between. The germline V gene has CDR1 SEHNR and CDR2 FQNEAQ (reference sequence). In nucleotides, the CDR3 is TGTGCCAGCAGCTTAGCCTCTAGCCCGTTTTTCACAGATACGCAGTATTTT. This gives the protein CASSLASSPFFTDTQYF. The variable domain in full, completed from reference TRBV7-9 and TRBJ2-3, reads DTGVSQNPRHKITKRGQNVTFRCDPISEHNRLYWYRQTLGQGPEFLTYFQNEAQLEKSRLLSDRFSAERPKGSFSTLEIQRTEQGDSAMYLCASSLASSPFFTDTQYFGPGTRLTVL.

The table lists this clonotype with many counts. As DNA, the CDR3 is TGCGCCAGCAGCGAGACGAGCCCTTCCTCCTCTGGAAACACCATATATTTT. It translates to CASSETSPSSSGNTIYF. This chain connects TRBV5-1 to TRBJ1-3; D gene ambiguous. The CDR3 length is 17 residues. Germline V lookup: CDR1 SGHRS, CDR2 YFSETQ. The V and J ends lost 4 bases and 0 bases respectively, with 17 bases between them. The full variable domain, in which reference TRBV5-1 and TRBJ1-3 provide the parts outside the CDR3, is KAGVTQTPRYLIKTRGQQVTLSCSPISGHRSVSWYQQTPGQGLQFLFEYFSETQRNKGNFPGRFSGRQFSNSRSEMNVSTLELGDSALYLCASSETSPSSSGNTIYFGEGSWLTVV.

This clonotype was observed a few times. V and J are TRBV9 and TRBJ1-2; D gene ambiguous. This CDR3 has 9 amino acids. Germline V gives CDR1 SGDLS, CDR2 YYNGEE. V lost 7 bases, J lost 6 bases, and 4 bases lay in between. CDR3 protein: CASCNGYTF. The CDR3 DNA reads TGTGCCAGCTGCAATGGCTACACCTTC.

This clonotype was counted ten times or more. The chain employs TRBV29-1 and TRBJ1-2, with TRBD1 as a possible D gene (5 bases). Deletions cut 7 bases from V and 3 bases from J, with 6 bases between. CDR3 length equals 10 residues. Germline CDR1 is SQVTM and CDR2 is ANQGSEA. CDR3 sequence (DNA): TGCAGCGGGGGGGACTATGGCTACACCTTC. It yields the protein CSGGDYGYTF.

A word on this clonotype: This could be a read error, since a much larger clone is one nucleotide away. The chain links TRBV11-2 to TRBJ2-7; 9 positions match TRBD2. Trimming removed 0 bases from V and 12 bases from J; junction bases left unmatched: 3. The CDR3 is made up of 12 amino acids. CDR1 is SGHAT, CDR2 FQNNGV, per germline. The DNA for the CDR3 is TGTGCCAGCAGCTTAGATGGGACTAGCACGTACTTC. Amino acid sequence: CASSLDGTSTYF.

Notes on this clonotype: The junction departs from germline at one end; a sequencing error may be responsible. The J gene is TRBJ2-2, the V gene TRBV6-5; D is perhaps TRBD2 (5 bases). From germline, CDR1 is MNHEY and CDR2 SVGAGI. This CDR3 contains 15 residues. The CDR3 region is CASSYSSWNTGELVF. The CDR3, as DNA: TGTGCCAGCAGTTACTCAAGTTGGAACACCGGGGAGCTGGTTTTT.

This clonotype rates as medium-sized (0.01 to 0.1%). This chain connects TRBV19 to TRBJ2-7; the D gene is possibly TRBD2 (6 bases). The CDR3 has 15 residues. The germline V and J ends were trimmed by 3 bases and 5 bases, with 17 bases remaining between them. Looked up from germline, CDR1 is LNHDA and CDR2 is SQIVND (reference sequence). CDR3 in amino acids: CASSMGGAGGDEQYF. CDR3 coding DNA: TGTGCCAGTAGTATGGGGGGAGCGGGCGGGGACGAGCAGTACTTC. The full variable domain, its missing parts supplied by reference TRBV19 and TRBJ2-7, is DGGITQSPKYLFRKEGQNVTLSCEQNLNHDAMYWYRQDPGQGLRLIYYSQIVNDFQKGDIAEGYSVSREKKESFPLTVTSAQKNPTAFYLCASSMGGAGGDEQYFGPGTRLTVT.

The table lists this clonotype with a few counts. The genes are TRBV14 and TRBJ2-7, with no clear D. Germline assignment: CDR1 SGHDN and CDR2 FVKESK. The CDR3 sequence is 13 residues long. The V end was cut by 0 bases, the J end by 9 bases, with 12 bases between. The CDR3 spells CASSQDEVRRQYF. As DNA, the CDR3 is TGTGCCAGCAGCCAAGATGAGGTACGGAGGCAGTACTTC.

By its share, this clonotype is medium-sized. This chain uses TRBV19 with TRBJ2-5; TRBD1 agrees at 9 bases. CDR3 size: 15 residues. From germline, CDR1 is LNHDA and CDR2 SQIVND (reference sequence). V lost 6 bases to trimming and J lost 5 bases; unmatched junction nucleotides: 10. The chain's CDR3 is CASSKQQGAVETQYF. The CDR3 DNA sequence: TGTGCCAGTAGCAAACAACAGGGGGCGGTGGAGACCCAGTACTTC.

The sample holds many counts of this clonotype. The genes are TRBV9 and TRBJ2-7, with 11 bases fitting TRBD1. The length of the CDR3 is 15 residues. CDR1 and CDR2 (germline): SGDLS, YYNGEE. V lost 2 bases and J lost 4; bases outside the gene matches: 5. CDR3 coding DNA: TGTGCCAGCAGCGTCGGACAGGGGGCTGTATACGAGCAGTACTTC. It translates to CASSVGQGAVYEQYF.

The sample holds one count of this clonotype. A much bigger clone sits one base away, suggesting this may be a read error. The V and J genes are TRBV6-2 or TRBV6-3 and TRBJ2-7, with D possibly being TRBD1 or TRBD2 (5 bases each). V lost 3 bases to trimming and J lost 8 bases, with 20 bases between them. Germline-derived CDR1 and CDR2 are MNHEY and SVGEGT. This CDR3 is built from 15 residues. This CDR3 is CASSYADTRGWKQYF. CDR3 bases: TGTGCCAGCAGTTATGCGGACACCCGGGGTTGGAAGCAGTACTTC.

The rearrangement links TRBV4-2 to TRBJ1-5; TRBD1 matches 8 bases. CDR3 length equals 16 residues. V trimming: 1 base; J trimming: 3 bases; junction bases outside the gene matches: 5. CDR1 LGHNA and CDR2 YNFKEQ come from the germline V gene. CDR3 nucleotides: TGTGCCAGCAGCCAAGCCGGGACAGGTGACAATCAGCCCCAGCATTTT. It translates to CASSQAGTGDNQPQHF.

On this clonotype: A much larger clone lies a single base off, so this may be a read error. The chain couples TRBV3-1 to TRBJ1-2; D not resolved. CDR1 and CDR2 from the germline V gene are LGHDT and YNNKEL (reference sequence). V lost 0 bases, J lost 6 bases, and 14 bases lay in between. The CDR3 totals 15 residues. CDR3: CASSQDHGPNHGYTF. The CDR3 nucleotides are TGTGCCAGCAGCCAAGATCATGGCCCGAACCATGGCTACACCTTC.

This clonotype was seen a few times. A junction end diverges from the germline sequence, so it may reflect a read error. V and J are TRBV11-2 and TRBJ1-2; TRBD1 agrees at 9 bases. Germline CDR1 is SGHAT and CDR2 is FQNNGV. The CDR3 extends over 16 amino acids. CDR3 in amino acids: CSSSSWVGTGRYCYTF. The CDR3 coding sequence is TGTTCCAGCAGTTCTTGGGTCGGGACAGGGCGCTATTGCTACACCTTC.

This chain uses TRBV5-5 with TRBJ1-3; no firm D call. The CDR3 has 15 amino acids. V shed 5 bases and J shed 0 bases, with 12 bases lying between them. Germline V gives CDR1 SGHKS, CDR2 YYEKEE (reference sequence). CDR3 coding DNA: TGTGCCAGCAGTGCGGGGTTTTCCTCTGGAAACACCATATATTTT. It yields the protein CASSAGFSSGNTIYF. The full variable domain, with the rest looked up from reference TRBV5-5 and TRBJ1-3, is DAGVTQSPTHLIKTRGQQVTLRCSPISGHKSVSWYQQVLGQGPQFIFQYYEKEERGRGNFPDRFSARQFPNYSSELNVNALLLGDSALYLCASSAGFSSGNTIYFGEGSWLTVV.

Notes on this clonotype: One end of the junction varies from germline; a read error may be responsible. This chain joins TRBV11-3 and TRBJ2-1; the D gene could be TRBD1 or TRBD2 (5 bases each). This CDR3 has 15 residues. In germline, CDR1 is SGHNT, CDR2 YENEEA. The CDR3 nucleotides read TGTGCCAGCACCCGGGACGGTTTTTCCTACAATAAGCAGTTCTTC. Translated: CASTRDGFSYNKQFF.